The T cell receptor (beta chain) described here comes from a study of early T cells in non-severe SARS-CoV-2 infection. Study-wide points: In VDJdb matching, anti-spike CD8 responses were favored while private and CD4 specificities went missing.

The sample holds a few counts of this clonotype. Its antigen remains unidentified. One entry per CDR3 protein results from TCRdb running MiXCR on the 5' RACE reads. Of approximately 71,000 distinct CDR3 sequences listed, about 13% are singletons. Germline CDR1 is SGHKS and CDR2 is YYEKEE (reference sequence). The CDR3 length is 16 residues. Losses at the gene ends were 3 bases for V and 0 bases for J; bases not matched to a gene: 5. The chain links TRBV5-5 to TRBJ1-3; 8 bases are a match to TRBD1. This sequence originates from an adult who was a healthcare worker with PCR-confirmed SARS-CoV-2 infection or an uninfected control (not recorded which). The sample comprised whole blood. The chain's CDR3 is CASSYGTGTSGNTIYF. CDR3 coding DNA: TGTGCCAGCAGCTACGGGACAGGAACCTCTGGAAACACCATATATTTT.